Below are 25 T cell receptor beta chains sequenced from a single sample in a study of tumor-infiltrating lymphocytes in primary liver carcinoma. For each extraction, RNA and DNA were obtained together from about 19-30 mg of unsorted bulk tissue. Priming with a constant-region primer yielded TCR beta cDNA from 500 ng total RNA. The TCR beta library was amplified through three nested multiplex PCR rounds in a modified ARM-PCR procedure. The first two PCR rounds used TRBV1-TRBV30 primers with a Cbeta primer, about 9 cycles each. MiXCR, run by TCRdb on the multiplex PCR reads, gives a single entry per CDR3 protein. The sample holds 55,000 to 65,000 distinct CDR3 sequences, just over 70% seen once. The sequenced material came from liver tumor tissue from sampling region 2. This sample's subset: tumor region T2, inferior pole. Receptor source: a man aged 40-50 years with primary liver carcinoma and hepatitis B virus infection.

A word on this clonotype: Mismatch with germline at one junction end may stem from a read error. The J gene is TRBJ2-2, the V gene TRBV11-2; D is possibly TRBD2 (6 bases). The length of the CDR3 is 15 residues. Germline CDR1 is SGHAT and CDR2 is FQNNGV. DNA of the CDR3: TGTACCAGCAACCATATCCGGGGGAGGACCGGGGAGCTGTTTTTT. Translation gives CTSNHIRGRTGELFF.

The rearrangement joins TRBV11-2 to TRBJ2-7, with D tentatively TRBD1 or TRBD2 (6 bases each). The germline V gene encodes CDR1 SGHAT and CDR2 FQNNGV. V lost 11 bases and J lost 6, with 20 bases in between. The CDR3 is 13 amino acids. DNA of the CDR3: TGTGCCCCTGAGGGGGGAGAGGCCCGCGAGCAGTACTTC. This encodes CAPEGGEAREQYF.

The chain couples TRBV4-3 to TRBJ2-1; D unclear. The CDR3 sequence is 15 residues long. V lost 4 bases and J 5 bases, leaving 15 bases between the germline ends. The germline CDR1 and CDR2 sequences are LGHNA and YSLEER. The DNA for the CDR3 is TGCGCCAGCAGCCTAGTTTGGCTAGTGAACAATGAGCAGTTCTTC. Its translation is CASSLVWLVNNEQFF.

Concerning this clonotype itself: One end of the junction fails to match germline, which may point to a read error. The chain carries TRBV6-6 and TRBJ2-5; tentatively, D is TRBD1 or TRBD2 (6 bases each). The CDR3 is 16 residues long. Germline CDR1 MNHNY, CDR2 SVGAGI (reference sequence). CDR3 coding DNA: TGTGCCAGCAGTACCACTGGGGGGCCGCCCCAAGAGGCCCAGTACTTC. Translated, it gives CASSTTGGPPQEAQYF.

Comments on this clonotype: The CDR3 carries no conserved terminal phenylalanine or tryptophan, so it likely arises from a read error. V usage is TRBV4-2 and J usage is TRBJ2-1, with D possibly being TRBD2 (6 bases). Trimming took 1 base from V and 9 from J, leaving 16 bases between them. From germline, CDR1 is LGHNA and CDR2 YNFKEQ. This CDR3 is 15 amino acids long. The CDR3 bases are TGTGCCAGCAGCCAAGGTCGACTAGTGGGGGGTGAGCAGTTCTGC. Its translation: CASSQGRLVGGEQFC.

A note on this clonotype: At one of its ends the junction is not consistent with the germline gene, which may arise from a read error. J is TRBJ2-7 and V is TRBV11-2; TRBD1 matches at 8 bases. Germline values: CDR1 SGHAT, CDR2 FQNNGV. The CDR3 loop spans 13 amino acids. CDR3 nucleotides: TGTACCAGCAACGTAGATTCAGGGGGCGAGCAATACTTC. It encodes CTSNVDSGGEQYF.

This clonotype was seen a handful of times. The germline gene is not matched at one end of the junction; a read error may be the cause. This sequence joins TRBV11-3 and TRBJ2-1, with 14 bases matching TRBD2. Germline V gives CDR1 SGHNT, CDR2 YENEEA. CDR3 length: 16 residues. CDR3 sequence: CASSLSGTSGRGELFF. The CDR3, as DNA: TGTGCCAGCAGCTTATCAGGGACTAGCGGGAGAGGTGAGCTGTTCTTC.

In this sample, this clonotype turned up once. Germline and junction disagree at one end, which may indicate a read error. V usage is TRBV5-6 and J usage is TRBJ2-7; 14 positions agree with TRBD2. Germline V gene lookup returns CDR1 SGHDT and CDR2 YYEEEE. This CDR3 region has 15 residues. CDR3 sequence reads: CTRSLGLAGDYEQYF. CDR3 DNA sequence: TGTACCAGGAGCTTGGGACTAGCGGGAGACTACGAGCAGTACTTC.

As regards this clonotype: The junction departs from germline at one end; a sequencing error may be responsible. The CDR3 nucleotides are TGCAGCGTTGCAGATGGTTTCGGGGAACTGTTTTTT. It encodes CSVADGFGELFF. The chain combines TRBV29-1 with TRBJ2-2; tentatively, D is TRBD2 (5 bases). Germline assignment: CDR1 SQVTM and CDR2 ANQGSEA. The CDR3 extends over 12 amino acids.

The chain couples TRBV11-3 to TRBJ2-1, with 11 bases matching TRBD2. The CDR3 length is 17 residues. The trim removed 5 bases at V and 4 bases at J, leaving 10 bases unmatched. Germline loops: CDR1 SGHNT, CDR2 YENEEA. This CDR3 is CASSPRLLAGEYNEQFF. The DNA for the CDR3 is TGTGCCAGCAGCCCGAGACTACTAGCGGGAGAGTACAATGAGCAGTTCTTC.

Comment on this clonotype: A much larger clone sits a single nucleotide away, making a read error possible. This chain links TRBV5-1 with TRBJ1-6; TRBD1 is a possible D gene (5 bases). Looked up from germline, CDR1 is SGHRS and CDR2 is YFSETQ. The CDR3 runs 17 residues. CDR3 nucleotides: TGCGCCAGCAGCTTGGATTGGGGCTTAATCGGCAATTCACACCTCCACTTT. Translation gives CASSLDWGLIGNSHLHF. The full variable domain, its missing parts supplied by reference TRBV5-1 and TRBJ1-6, is KAGVTQTPRYLIKTRGQQVTLSCSPISGHRSVSWYQQTPGQGLQFLFEYFSETQRNKGNFPGRFSGRQFSNSRSEMNVSTLELGDSALYLCASSLDWGLIGNSHLHFGNGTRLTVT.

A word on this clonotype: Compared with germline, one end of the junction differs, possibly owing to a read error. V gene TRBV30 combines with J gene TRBJ2-7; no reliable D call. The germline V gene has CDR1 GTSNPN and CDR2 SVGIG (reference sequence). This CDR3 spans 13 amino acids. The CDR3, as DNA: TGCGCTTGGACGGGCAGCTCTATCGCCGAGCAATACTTC. Translated, it gives CAWTGSSIAEQYF.

The genes are TRBV6-2 or TRBV6-3 and TRBJ2-1; no firm D call. Germline CDR1 is MNHEY and CDR2 is SVGEGT. CDR3 length equals 16 residues. V was shortened by 4 bases and J by 5 bases, with 18 bases between the two germline ends. In DNA form, the CDR3 reads TGTGCCAGCAGTTTCCCCCAAGGGTTGGACCACAATGAGCAGTTCTTC. Its protein is CASSFPQGLDHNEQFF.

As concerns this clonotype: This may arise from a read error, as a much more abundant clone is one base away. The V and J genes are TRBV11-3 and TRBJ2-1, with 9 nucleotides matching TRBD2. The CDR3 loop spans 19 amino acids. Germline loops: CDR1 SGHNT, CDR2 YENEEA. CDR3 DNA: TGTGCCGGCAGCTTAGATCAGCGGGAGGCGTTCAGCTCCTACAATGAGCAGTTCTTC. Its protein product is CAGSLDQREAFSSYNEQFF.

This clonotype was seen more than once but under ten times. The chain joins TRBV12-3 or TRBV12-4 to TRBJ2-1, with 9 bases fitting TRBD2. J lost 6 bases, V lost 9 bases, and 18 bases had no gene match. The CDR3 is made up of 17 amino acids. The CDR3 here is CARSVRGVAGVVNEQFF. The DNA of the CDR3 is TGTGCCAGGAGTGTACGAGGGGTAGCGGGAGTTGTCAATGAGCAGTTCTTC.

V is TRBV29-1 and J is TRBJ2-4, with 8 bases aligning to TRBD1. Trimming removed 6 bases from V and 8 bases from J; junction bases left unmatched: 9. The CDR3 is 13 residues long. Germline V lookup: CDR1 SQVTM, CDR2 ANQGSEA. CDR3 nucleotide sequence: TGCAGCGTAGAATCCGACAGGGGCGACATTCAGTACTTC. Its translation: CSVESDRGDIQYF.

Of note for this clonotype: Here the CDR3 omits its conserved ending phenylalanine or tryptophan, so a read error is the likely source. The chain employs TRBV14 and TRBJ2-3; D is perhaps TRBD2 (7 bases). The CDR3 is made up of 17 amino acids. The V gene's germline CDR1 is SGHDN and CDR2 FVKESK. V was pared by 3 bases and J by 2 bases, with 18 bases between. CDR3 region: CASSQEGGALPTDTQYL. The CDR3 DNA sequence: TGTGCCAGCAGCCAGGAGGGGGGGGCCCTGCCCACAGATACGCAGTATCTT.

This clonotype was seen ten or more times. The rearrangement links TRBV2 to TRBJ2-1; 8 nucleotides match TRBD1. Germline trimming cut 9 bases from V and 8 bases from J; bases unmatched to any gene: 6. The length of the CDR3 is 12 residues. Germline lookup yields CDR1 SNHLY and CDR2 FYNNEI. This chain's CDR3 is CASSTGEDEQFF. Here the CDR3 DNA reads TGTGCCAGTTCGACAGGGGAGGATGAGCAGTTCTTC. The complete variable domain, with remaining parts taken from reference TRBV2 and TRBJ2-1, reads EPEVTQTPSHQVTQMGQEVILRCVPISNHLYFYWYRQILGQKVEFLVSFYNNEISEKSEIFDDQFSVERPDGSNFTLKIRSTKLEDSAMYFCASSTGEDEQFFGPGTRLTVL.

This clonotype has at least ten counts. CDR3: CSVEGSGNADTQYF. The CDR3 DNA reads as TGCAGCGTTGAGGGTAGCGGGAACGCAGATACGCAGTATTTT. The chain links TRBV29-1 to TRBJ2-3; 8 bases are shared with TRBD2. V shed 3 bases, J shed 4 bases, and the junction held 6 bases outside the gene matches. This CDR3 spans 14 amino acids. CDR1 and CDR2 from the germline V gene are SQVTM and ANQGSEA.

Points on this clonotype: This could be a read error, since a much larger clone is one nucleotide away. The chain couples TRBV5-1 to TRBJ1-4; D is ambiguous. In germline, CDR1 is SGHRS, CDR2 YFSETQ. The CDR3 runs 14 residues. Trimming stripped 6 bases from V and 8 bases from J, with 17 bases between. CDR3 loop: CASNSQGSGEKLFF. Written as DNA, the CDR3 is TGCGCCAGCAACTCGCAAGGAAGCGGGGAAAAACTGTTTTTT.

A word on this clonotype: Germline and junction disagree at one end, which may indicate a read error. The V gene is TRBV24-1, the J gene TRBJ1-2, with a possible D match to TRBD1 (6 bases). This CDR3 spans 16 amino acids. In germline, CDR1 is KGHDR, CDR2 SFDVKD. CDR3 loop: CATSASNGQTFYGYAF. CDR3 DNA: TGTGCCACCAGTGCTAGCAATGGACAGACCTTCTATGGCTACGCCTTC.

Concerning this clonotype itself: This is likely a read error, given that the CDR3 carries no conserved phenylalanine or tryptophan at its end. The chain couples TRBV29-1 to TRBJ2-1; 11 bases are a match to TRBD1. The CDR3 is 15 residues long. Germline CDR1 is SQVTM and CDR2 is ANQGSEA. CDR3 coding DNA: TGCATCGTGGCCCTTGGGACAGGGGGTTACAATGAGCAGTTCTTG. As protein: CIVALGTGGYNEQFL.

As to this clonotype: This may come from a read error, since a much larger clone is one base off. The gene calls are TRBV29-1 and TRBJ1-1, with D perhaps TRBD1 (5 bases). Trimming pared 4 bases from V and 6 bases from J, leaving 21 bases between. Germline lookup yields CDR1 SQVTM and CDR2 ANQGSEA. The CDR3 covers 15 residues. CDR3 sequence: CSVGPGWGMVSEAFF. Written as DNA, the CDR3 is TGCAGCGTTGGTCCAGGGTGGGGTATGGTCTCTGAAGCTTTCTTT.

With respect to this clonotype: No conserved phenylalanine or tryptophan ends this CDR3, so it is likely a read error. This chain connects TRBV10-3 to TRBJ2-5; D remains ambiguous. The V end was cut by 6 bases, the J end by 5 bases, with 13 bases between. CDR1 and CDR2 from the germline V gene are ENHRY and SYGVKD. The length of the CDR3 is 13 residues. The CDR3 nucleotides read TGTGCCATCAGAACTGCCCCAAGGGAGACCCAGTACGTC. Protein: CAIRTAPRETQYV.

Note on this clonotype: This could be a read error, since a much larger clone is one nucleotide away. The J gene is TRBJ2-3, the V gene TRBV7-9; possible D gene TRBD2, 5 bases. Germline-derived CDR1 and CDR2 are SEHNR and FQNEAQ (reference sequence). This CDR3 contains 14 residues. CDR3 amino acids: CASRLEGSTDTQYF. The DNA for the CDR3 is TGTGCCAGCAGATTAGAGGGCAGCACAGATACGCAGTATTTT.